This TCR beta chain was documented in a study of blood T cell repertoires in COVID-19. Overall study context: Nucleic acid was either cDNA or gDNA, and it came from T cells, B-cell-depleted T cells, or PBMCs.

V dropped 1 base and J dropped 6 bases, with 9 bases sitting between them. CDR1 is SGHNT and CDR2 is YENEEA in the germline V gene. This CDR3 comprises 13 residues. In terms of age and location, participants ranged from roughly 18 to 95 years and lived in about two dozen US areas. Data came from immunoSEQ multiplex PCR; TCRdb stores just in-frame clones and leaves some out. The sample records under 250,000 clones, about nine tenths being singletons. This sequence joins TRBV11-3 and TRBJ1-1; no clear D gene. Sequencing was performed on PBMCs or T cells enriched from blood (not recorded which). This receptor was obtained from a woman in her 30s with acute COVID-19. CDR3 residues: CASSLARRSEAFF. The CDR3 DNA reads TGTGCCAGCAGCTTAGCGCGGAGATCTGAAGCTTTCTTT. The complete variable domain, with remaining parts taken from reference TRBV11-3 and TRBJ1-1, reads EAGVVQSPRYKIIEKKQPVAFWCNPISGHNTLYWYLQNLGQGPELLIRYENEEAVDDSQLPKDRFSAERLKGVDSTLKIQPAELGDSAVYLCASSLARRSEAFFGQGTRLTVV.